Below, 23 T cell receptor beta chains from the same sample are listed, as sequenced in a study of CXCR3-negative and CXCR3-positive naive CD8 T cells. 5' RACE that incorporated UMI labels was used to prepare the TRB cDNA libraries. TCRdb reprocessed the 5' RACE reads, keeping one entry per CDR3 protein, no DNA. The sample data list 100,000 to 150,000 distinct CDR3 sequences. The specimen sequenced was naive CXCR3- CD8+ T cells from blood. Stated subset: CD45RO-CCR7+CD27+CD95- naive CD8+ T cells lacking CXCR3 (TNR3-). Receptors originate from a human donor in good health. Some clones in this sample may be carry-over from other donors' samples.

The chain is built from TRBV28 and TRBJ2-7; there is no DNA to check the TCRdb D call of TRBD2. Germline assignment: CDR1 MDHEN and CDR2 SYDVKM. The CDR3 extends over 17 amino acids. CDR3 loop: CASSCPPKADRDYEQYF. Together with reference TRBV28 and TRBJ2-7, the CDR3 gives the full variable domain: DVKVTQSSRYLVKRTGEKVFLECVQDMDHENMFWYRQDPGLGLRLIYFSYDVKMKEKGDIPEGYSVSREKKERFSLILESASTNQTSMYLCASSCPPKADRDYEQYFGPGTRLTVT.

V usage is TRBV20-1 and J usage is TRBJ2-7. CDR3 length equals 12 residues. Germline loops: CDR1 DFQATT, CDR2 SNEGSKA (reference sequence). CDR3 loop: CSARDPKHEQYF.

The V call is TRBV5-5, the J call TRBJ2-1; the TRBD2 assignment by TCRdb is unverifiable without DNA. The CDR3 has 16 residues. The germline V gene encodes CDR1 SGHKS and CDR2 YYEKEE (reference sequence). The chain's CDR3 is CASSQIGLAAYNEQFF.

The chain uses TRBV28 and TRBJ2-1; TCRdb indicates TRBD2, and absent DNA this call remains unverified. CDR1 MDHEN and CDR2 SYDVKM come from the germline V gene. This CDR3 is built from 18 residues. The CDR3 loop is CASSHIRLGESSYNEQFF.

The gene calls are TRBV7-6 and TRBJ2-1. Germline V CDR1 and CDR2: SGHVS, FNYEAQ. The CDR3 extends over 16 amino acids. CDR3 in amino acids: CASSGTSESSYNEQFF.

V gene TRBV27 combines with J gene TRBJ2-1. Germline V gene lookup returns CDR1 MNHEY and CDR2 SMNVEV (reference sequence). The CDR3 length is 13 residues. CDR3: CATGWSSYNEQFF.

The V and J genes are TRBV7-2 and TRBJ2-7. The CDR3 covers 14 residues. The germline gives CDR1 SGHTA, CDR2 FQGNSA. The CDR3 reads CASSFVGSYYEQYF.

The gene calls are TRBV28 and TRBJ2-1; TCRdb names TRBD2, which stays unverified in the absence of DNA. This CDR3 is 16 amino acids long. Germline loops: CDR1 MDHEN, CDR2 SYDVKM. CDR3 region: CASDSAGDRPGNEQSF.

This chain uses TRBV18 with TRBJ2-2. From germline, CDR1 is KGHSH and CDR2 LQKENI. The CDR3 has 12 amino acids. This CDR3 is CASSPVTGELFF.

V is TRBV7-9 and J is TRBJ2-7; lacking DNA, the TRBD1 call made by TCRdb goes unchecked. CDR1 is SEHNR, CDR2 FQNEAQ, per germline (reference sequence). The CDR3 loop spans 15 amino acids. CDR3: CASSPSRGVTYEQYF.

The chain's CDR3 is CASSPSGMHQETQYF. The genes are TRBV18 and TRBJ2-5; the TCRdb D gene call, TRBD2, has no DNA to confirm it. This CDR3 is built from 15 residues. Germline lookup yields CDR1 KGHSH and CDR2 LQKENI.

The genes are TRBV19 and TRBJ2-4; absent DNA, TCRdb's TRBD1 call cannot be checked. CDR3 length: 15 amino acids. Germline lookup yields CDR1 LNHDA and CDR2 SQIVND (reference sequence). CDR3: CASSTDRPGRNIQYF.

The J gene is TRBJ1-6, the V gene TRBV27. CDR3 size: 15 residues. Germline CDR1 is MNHEY and CDR2 is SMNVEV (reference sequence). CDR3 protein: CASSLKGVSYSPLHF.

The rearrangement joins TRBV5-1 to TRBJ2-1; absent DNA, TCRdb's TRBD1 call cannot be checked. Per the germline V gene, CDR1 is SGHRS and CDR2 is YFSETQ. The CDR3 is made up of 18 amino acids. CDR3 region: CASSSPLDATGPYNEQFF.

The chain links TRBV9 to TRBJ2-1; the TRBD1 assignment by TCRdb is unverifiable without DNA. This CDR3 has 14 residues. Germline loops: CDR1 SGDLS, CDR2 YYNGEE. CDR3 in amino acids: CASSAGATYNEQFF. Full variable domain (outside the CDR3, taken from reference TRBV9 and TRBJ2-1): DSGVTQTPKHLITATGQRVTLRCSPRSGDLSVYWYQQSLDQGLQFLIQYYNGEERAKGNILERFSAQQFPDLHSELNLSSLELGDSALYFCASSAGATYNEQFFGPGTRLTVL.

The V gene is TRBV6-5, the J gene TRBJ2-2; the TCRdb call, TRBD2, lacks DNA for checking. Per the germline V gene, CDR1 is MNHEY and CDR2 is SVGAGI. CDR3 length equals 19 residues. CDR3 region: CASSPTPLAGGLNTGELFF.

The chain couples TRBV29-1 to TRBJ2-1; TCRdb indicates TRBD2, and absent DNA this call remains unverified. There are 14 residues in the CDR3. Germline loops: CDR1 SQVTM, CDR2 ANQGSEA. Here the CDR3 reads CSVEGGVGTNEQFF.

This chain links TRBV3-1 with TRBJ1-5. There are 15 residues in the CDR3. Germline CDR1 and CDR2: LGHDT and YNNKEL (reference sequence). CDR3 protein: CASSQDPTGYQPQHF.

This rearrangement joins TRBV7-2 to TRBJ2-1; as DNA is missing, the TRBD2 call by TCRdb cannot be tested. The length of the CDR3 is 17 residues. Germline CDR1 is SGHTA and CDR2 is FQGNSA. This CDR3 is CASSLSVAGTTNNEQFF.

The genes are TRBV4-1 and TRBJ2-7; as DNA is missing, the TRBD1 call by TCRdb cannot be tested. The CDR3 is 14 residues long. The germline V gene has CDR1 MGHRA and CDR2 YSYEKL. This chain's CDR3 is CASSLRDKDYEQYF.

The rearrangement uses TRBV29-1 and TRBJ2-3; TCRdb returns TRBD1, unconfirmable since there is no DNA. The germline V gene encodes CDR1 SQVTM and CDR2 ANQGSEA. The CDR3 has 15 amino acids. The CDR3 protein is CSVEEGGVPPDTQYF.

The J gene is TRBJ2-7, the V gene TRBV19; TCRdb selects TRBD1, and the lack of DNA leaves this call unchecked. This CDR3 has 14 residues. In germline, CDR1 is LNHDA, CDR2 SQIVND (reference sequence). The CDR3 is CASSFRGRIYEQYF.

This chain links TRBV6-6 with TRBJ2-3; no DNA is available, so the TRBD1 call from TCRdb remains unchecked. Germline CDR1 is MNHNY and CDR2 is SVGAGI (reference sequence). This CDR3 has 19 amino acids. CDR3 region: CASRKQGALKRDPTDTQYF.